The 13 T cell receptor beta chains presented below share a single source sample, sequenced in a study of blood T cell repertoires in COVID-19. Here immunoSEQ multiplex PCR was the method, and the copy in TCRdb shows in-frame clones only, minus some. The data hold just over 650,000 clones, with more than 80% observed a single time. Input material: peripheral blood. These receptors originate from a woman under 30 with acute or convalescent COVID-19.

The CDR3 nucleotides are TGTGCCAGCAGCCAGACAGGGGATGGGACTGAAGCTTTCTTT. Protein: CASSQTGDGTEAFF. The V gene is TRBV3-1 (or the pseudogene TRBV3-2), the J gene TRBJ1-1; 8 positions agree with TRBD1. Germline values: CDR1 LGHDT, CDR2 YNNKEL (reference sequence). The CDR3 totals 14 residues. The ends lost 3 bases at V and 5 bases at J; junction bases unmatched: 5.

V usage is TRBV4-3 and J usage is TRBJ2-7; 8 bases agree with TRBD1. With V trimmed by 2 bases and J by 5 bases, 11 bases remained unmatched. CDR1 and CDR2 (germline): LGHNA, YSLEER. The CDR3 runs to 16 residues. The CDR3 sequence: CASSQRFDRGVHEQYF. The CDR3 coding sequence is TGCGCCAGCAGCCAAAGGTTTGACAGGGGAGTCCACGAGCAGTACTTC.

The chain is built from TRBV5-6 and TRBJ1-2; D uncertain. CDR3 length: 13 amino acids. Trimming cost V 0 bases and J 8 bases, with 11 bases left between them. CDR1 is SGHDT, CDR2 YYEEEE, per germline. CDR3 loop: CASSLAGKPGYTF. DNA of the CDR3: TGTGCCAGCAGCTTGGCCGGGAAGCCGGGCTACACCTTC.

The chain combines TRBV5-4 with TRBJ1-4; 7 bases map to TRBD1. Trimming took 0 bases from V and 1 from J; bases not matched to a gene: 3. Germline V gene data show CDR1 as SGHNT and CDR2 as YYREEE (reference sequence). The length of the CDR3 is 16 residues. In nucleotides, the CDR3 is TGTGCCAGCAGCTTGGGACAGGGCGGAACTAATGAAAAACTGTTTTTT. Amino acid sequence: CASSLGQGGTNEKLFF.

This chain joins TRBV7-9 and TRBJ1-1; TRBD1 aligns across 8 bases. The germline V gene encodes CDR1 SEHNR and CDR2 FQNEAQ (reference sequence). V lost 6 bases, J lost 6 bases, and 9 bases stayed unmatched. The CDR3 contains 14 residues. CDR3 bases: TGTGCCAGCAGGACCCTGGACAGGGTTGCTGAAGCTTTCTTT. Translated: CASRTLDRVAEAFF.

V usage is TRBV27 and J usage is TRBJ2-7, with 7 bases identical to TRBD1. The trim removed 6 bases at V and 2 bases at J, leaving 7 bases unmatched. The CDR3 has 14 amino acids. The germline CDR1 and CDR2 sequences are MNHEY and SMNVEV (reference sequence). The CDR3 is CASSRQGRTYEQYF. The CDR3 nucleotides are TGTGCCAGCAGCAGACAGGGAAGGACCTACGAGCAGTACTTC.

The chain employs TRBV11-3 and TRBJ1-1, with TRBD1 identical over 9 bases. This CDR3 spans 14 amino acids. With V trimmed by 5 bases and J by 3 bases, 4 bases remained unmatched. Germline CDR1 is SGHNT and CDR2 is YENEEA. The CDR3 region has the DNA TGTGCCAGCAGCGACAGGGGGTATGACACTGAAGCTTTCTTT. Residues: CASSDRGYDTEAFF. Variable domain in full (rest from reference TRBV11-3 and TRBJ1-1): EAGVVQSPRYKIIEKKQPVAFWCNPISGHNTLYWYLQNLGQGPELLIRYENEEAVDDSQLPKDRFSAERLKGVDSTLKIQPAELGDSAVYLCASSDRGYDTEAFFGQGTRLTVV.

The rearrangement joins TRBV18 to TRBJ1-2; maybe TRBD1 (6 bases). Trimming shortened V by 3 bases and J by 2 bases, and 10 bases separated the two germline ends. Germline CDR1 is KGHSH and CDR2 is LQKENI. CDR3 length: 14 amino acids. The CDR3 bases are TGTGCCAGCTCACCGGACAGAAAGAACTATGGCTACACCTTC. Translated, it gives CASSPDRKNYGYTF.

The CDR3 DNA is TGCGCCAGCAGCTTCAAAGGACAGGCTCTCAATGAAAAACTGTTTTTT. As protein: CASSFKGQALNEKLFF. The V call is TRBV5-1, the J call TRBJ1-4; 7 bases are shared with TRBD1. The CDR3 runs 16 residues. The germline gives CDR1 SGHRS, CDR2 YFSETQ. The V and J ends lost 2 bases and 5 bases, in that order; junction bases with no gene match: 9.

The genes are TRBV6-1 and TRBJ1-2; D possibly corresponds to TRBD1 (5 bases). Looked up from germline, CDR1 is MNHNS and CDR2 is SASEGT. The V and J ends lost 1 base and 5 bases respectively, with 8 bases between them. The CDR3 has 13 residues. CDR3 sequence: CASSEDGGYGYTF. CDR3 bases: TGTGCCAGCAGTGAAGACGGGGGTTATGGCTACACCTTC.

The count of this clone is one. As DNA, the CDR3 is TGTGCCAGCAGTCCTCGTGGACAGAGGGGGAATTCACCCCTCCACTTT. Translated, it gives CASSPRGQRGNSPLHF. V gene TRBV7-9 combines with J gene TRBJ1-6; maybe TRBD1 (6 bases). The CDR3 consists of 16 residues. V was trimmed by 6 bases and J by 7 bases, leaving 19 bases between them. The V gene's germline CDR1 is SEHNR and CDR2 FQNEAQ (reference sequence).

CDR3 sequence reads: CASRRIPPTSEAAGELFF. CDR3 in DNA: TGTGCCAGCAGGCGGATCCCTCCAACTAGCGAGGCCGCCGGGGAGCTGTTTTTT. This chain connects TRBV7-6 to TRBJ2-2; 7 bases line up with TRBD2. V shed 6 bases, J shed 6 bases, and the junction held 19 bases outside the gene matches. There are 18 residues in the CDR3. Germline V gene sequence: CDR1 SGHVS, CDR2 FNYEAQ.

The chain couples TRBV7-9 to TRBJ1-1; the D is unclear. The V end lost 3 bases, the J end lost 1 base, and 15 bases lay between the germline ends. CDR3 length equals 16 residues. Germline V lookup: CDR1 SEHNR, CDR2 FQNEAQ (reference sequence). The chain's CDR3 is CASSFALLEGNTEAFF. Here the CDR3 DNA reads TGTGCCAGCAGCTTCGCCCTGTTGGAGGGGAACACTGAAGCTTTCTTT. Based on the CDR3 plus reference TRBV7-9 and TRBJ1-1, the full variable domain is DTGVSQNPRHKITKRGQNVTFRCDPISEHNRLYWYRQTLGQGPEFLTYFQNEAQLEKSRLLSDRFSAERPKGSFSTLEIQRTEQGDSAMYLCASSFALLEGNTEAFFGQGTRLTVV.